Listed below are T cell receptor beta chains from one sample, sequenced in a study of T cell repertoires in cytomegalovirus infection. In TCRdb, the reads were re-called with MiXCR into one record per CDR3 protein. The repertoire includes about 700,000 distinct CDR3 sequences, 33% of them detected once, and about 20% sits in the top ten. Their antigens remain unidentified. Material: cultured PBMCs, obtained from culture after CMV antigen stimulation. The receptors stem from a human donor in good health (CMV status not recorded). Some clones in this sample may be carry-over from other donors' samples. The CDR3 runs from the conserved cysteine through the conserved F or W. The D gene is left open where the match is weak. Where a row states a size, it is once, few, many or the class of an expanded clone; other rows omit it.

V gene,J gene,clone size,D gene,CDR3 protein,CDR3 DNA
TRBV28,TRBJ2-3,-,TRBD2,CASTSLSGGEVTQYF,TGTGCCAGCACCTCACTTAGCGGGGGCGAGGTTACGCAGTATTTT
TRBV7-2,TRBJ2-7,-,-,CASSARISGQQYF,TGTGCCAGCAGCGCCCGGATCTCGGGGCAGCAGTACTTC
TRBV7-2,TRBJ2-4,few,TRBD2,CASSLALAGVAKNIQYF,TGTGCCAGCAGCTTAGCGCTAGCGGGAGTAGCCAAAAACATTCAGTACTTC
TRBV2,TRBJ2-3,-,TRBD2,CASSPLAGQTDTQYF,TGTGCCAGCAGTCCACTAGCGGGGCAGACAGATACGCAGTATTTT
TRBV12-3/TRBV12-4,TRBJ2-5,few,TRBD1,CANRGTQYF,TGTGCCAACAGGGGGACCCAGTACTTC
TRBV20-1,TRBJ2-7,few,-,CSARDPIGNSYEQYF,TGCAGTGCTAGAGATCCGATTGGGAACTCCTACGAGCAGTACTTC
TRBV6-1,TRBJ2-7,-,TRBD1,CASKKGGQGAF,TGTGCCAGCAAAAAGGGCGGGCAGGGGGCATTC
TRBV7-2,TRBJ2-3,many,TRBD2,CASTWGLAGAISTDTQYF,TGTGCCAGCACCTGGGGTCTAGCGGGGGCGATAAGCACAGATACGCAGTATTTT
TRBV2,TRBJ1-1,-,-,CASTGAPEAFF,TGTGCCAGCACGGGCGCCCCTGAAGCTTTCTTT
TRBV10-3,TRBJ2-2,-,TRBD2,CATAKAGGGTGELFF,TGTGCCACGGCTAAAGCGGGAGGGGGCACCGGGGAGCTGTTTTTT
TRBV4-1,TRBJ2-3,-,-,CASSQSRPDTDTQYF,TGCGCCAGCAGCCAAAGTCGCCCTGACACAGATACGCAGTATTTT
TRBV12-3/TRBV12-4,TRBJ2-6,-,-,CASSPARHNSGANVLTF,TGTGCCAGCAGTCCGGCGAGGCACAACTCTGGGGCCAACGTCCTGACTTTC
TRBV6-2/TRBV6-3,TRBJ1-1,-,-,CASSTYRSVNTEAFF,TGTGCCAGCAGTACGTATCGGAGTGTGAACACTGAAGCTTTCTTT
TRBV18,TRBJ1-5,-,TRBD1,CASSSGGTDQPQHF,TGTGCCAGCTCATCGGGGGGGACAGATCAGCCCCAGCATTTT
TRBV28,TRBJ1-1,few,-,CASSGLGAVMNTEAFF,TGTGCCAGCAGCGGGCTGGGGGCGGTAATGAACACTGAAGCTTTCTTT
TRBV7-2,TRBJ2-4,few,-,CASSLGRSSKNIQYF,TGTGCCAGCAGCTTAGGCCGGAGCTCCAAAAACATTCAGTACTTC
TRBV7-9,TRBJ1-4,-,-,CASSPTGGPDEKLFF,TGTGCCAGCAGCCCCACCGGGGGACCGGATGAAAAACTGTTTTTT
TRBV7-8,TRBJ2-3,many,-,CASTELARSTDTQYF,TGTGCCAGCACCGAACTAGCCCGTAGCACAGATACGCAGTATTTT
TRBV11-2,TRBJ2-7,-,-,CASSLEVRAYEQYF,TGTGCCAGCAGCTTAGAAGTCAGGGCCTACGAGCAGTACTTC
TRBV7-2,TRBJ1-3,many,TRBD1,CASSLQGAPGNTIYF,TGTGCCAGCAGCTTACAGGGGGCGCCTGGAAACACCATATATTTT
TRBV20-1,TRBJ1-2,few,-,CSARLTVSYTF,TGCAGTGCTAGGCTGACGGTTAGCTACACCTTC
TRBV7-2,TRBJ2-1,-,-,CASRKSWDTFYEQFF,TGTGCCAGCAGGAAATCATGGGACACGTTTTATGAGCAGTTCTTC
TRBV19,TRBJ1-2,few,-,CASSIKTNYGYTF,TGTGCCAGTAGTATTAAGACTAACTATGGCTACACCTTC
TRBV7-2,TRBJ2-3,-,-,CASSFGPFSSTDTQYF,TGTGCCAGCAGCTTCGGACCGTTCTCTAGCACAGATACGCAGTATTTT